This T cell receptor (beta chain) comes out of a study of blood T cell repertoires in COVID-19. Study-wide background: The samples span acute and convalescent COVID-19 from the United States, Italy and Spain. In each case, the material was cDNA or gDNA derived from T cells, B-cell-depleted T cells, or PBMCs.

Original analysis: Quantification of nucleated cells was approximated via reference gene primer amplification. The protocol was immunoSEQ multiplex PCR, while the TCRdb copy is restricted to in-frame clones and leaves out a portion. V, J and clone size were drawn from that table, and D and trimming were deduced from the DNA. The table records tens of thousands of clones, about 82% of them present only once. The V end lost 4 bases, the J end lost 1 base, and 2 bases lay between the germline ends. In germline, CDR1 is SQVTM, CDR2 ANQGSEA. This CDR3 spans 11 amino acids. The receptor comes from a woman older than 75 with active or convalescent COVID-19. Sequenced material: peripheral blood. V and J are TRBV29-1 and TRBJ2-1; D ambiguous. Here the CDR3 DNA reads TGCAGCGTTGCTTCCTACAATGAGCAGTTCTTC. It yields the protein CSVASYNEQFF.